The 25 T cell receptor beta chains in this list originate from one sample, sequenced in a study of shared clonotypes between healthy human individuals. Clones were sequenced by immunoSEQ multiplex PCR, and TCRdb holds only the in-frame ones, with some missing. This sample yields about half a million clones, of which 78% are seen a single time; approximately 12% belongs to the top ten. The sequencing input was PBMCs. All receptors derive from a woman aged 40 to 50 in good health. Some clones in this sample may be carry-over from other donors' samples.

This clone was seen once. The rearrangement links TRBV28 to TRBJ2-1; 10 nucleotides match TRBD2. The V gene end was trimmed by 6 bases and the J gene end by 8 bases; junction bases not matched to a gene: 10. There are 15 residues in the CDR3. Germline V gene sequence: CDR1 MDHEN, CDR2 SYDVKM. This CDR3 reads CASRTTGLARHEQFF. The DNA of the CDR3 is TGTGCCAGCAGAACGACGGGACTAGCGCGTCATGAGCAGTTCTTC.

The chain couples TRBV7-9 to TRBJ2-1; D is undetermined. Trimming took off 1 base at V and 8 bases at J, with 9 bases between the two ends. The CDR3 has 13 amino acids. The germline CDR1 and CDR2 sequences are SEHNR and FQNEAQ (reference sequence). The CDR3 spells CASSLGGRDEQFF. CDR3 sequence (DNA): TGTGCCAGCAGCTTAGGTGGTCGAGATGAGCAGTTCTTC.

The genes are TRBV18 and TRBJ2-7, with D perhaps TRBD2 (5 bases). The CDR3 loop spans 14 amino acids. V was trimmed by 6 bases and J by 7 bases, leaving 19 bases between them. CDR1 and CDR2 (germline): KGHSH, LQKENI. The CDR3 region is CASSLTIIEGEQYF. The CDR3 nucleotides are TGTGCCAGCTCTTTGACTATAATAGAGGGAGAGCAGTACTTC. The full variable domain, rest sourced from reference TRBV18 and TRBJ2-7, is NAGVMQNPRHLVRRRGQEARLRCSPMKGHSHVYWYRQLPEEGLKFMVYLQKENIIDESGMPKERFSAEFPKEGPSILRIQQVVRGDSAAYFCASSLTIIEGEQYFGPGTRLTVT.

The rearrangement links TRBV2 to TRBJ1-1; the D is unclear. V lost 7 bases and J 1 base, leaving 13 bases between the germline ends. There are 14 residues in the CDR3. CDR1 is SNHLY, CDR2 FYNNEI, per germline. DNA of the CDR3: TGTGCCAGCAAGGAGACGAACCAGAACACTGAAGCTTTCTTT. This translates into CASKETNQNTEAFF.

This clone has a handful of counts. V is TRBV6-6 and J is TRBJ2-7, with D possibly TRBD1 on 5 matching bases. Trimming took 0 bases from V and 0 from J, leaving 9 bases between them. Looked up from germline, CDR1 is MNHNY and CDR2 is SVGAGI (reference sequence). This CDR3 contains 15 residues. CDR3 residues: CASSYSPDNSYEQYF. The CDR3 coding sequence is TGTGCCAGCAGTTACTCGCCGGACAACTCCTACGAGCAGTACTTC.

This chain joins TRBV18 and TRBJ2-1, with 15 bases lining up with TRBD2. This CDR3 region has 19 residues. After removal of 5 bases from V and 2 bases from J, the junction contained 10 bases not matched to a gene. Looked up from germline, CDR1 is KGHSH and CDR2 is LQKENI. The CDR3 DNA is TGTGCCAGCTCAGCACTCGGACTAGCGGGAGGGCCCACCTACAATGAGCAGTTCTTC. Protein product: CASSALGLAGGPTYNEQFF.

J is TRBJ1-5 and V is TRBV6-1; D is possibly TRBD1 (5 bases). This CDR3 region has 15 residues. The germline gives CDR1 MNHNS, CDR2 SASEGT. V dropped 1 base and J dropped 2 bases, with 9 bases sitting between them. CDR3 nucleotide sequence: TGTGCCAGCAGTGAAGTAGGGGTTGGCAATCAGCCCCAGCATTTT. It encodes CASSEVGVGNQPQHF.

This sequence joins TRBV5-1 and TRBJ1-5; D is undetermined. Germline V gene data show CDR1 as SGHRS and CDR2 as YFSETQ. There are 13 residues in the CDR3. Trimming took off 1 base at V and 5 bases at J, with 7 bases between the two ends. The CDR3 is CASSLREDQPQHF. CDR3 DNA: TGCGCCAGCAGCTTGAGAGAGGATCAGCCCCAGCATTTT.

The genes are TRBV6-1 and TRBJ2-7; 7 bases agree with TRBD1. The CDR3 has 14 amino acids. Germline V gene lookup returns CDR1 MNHNS and CDR2 SASEGT. The V segment lost 7 bases and the J segment 7 bases; nucleotides outside the gene matches: 13. DNA for the CDR3: TGTGCCAGCATTCCAGGGGGACCATCTGGAGAGCAGTACTTC. This sequence encodes CASIPGGPSGEQYF.

The chain recombines TRBV18 with TRBJ1-2, with 11 positions matching TRBD1. In germline, CDR1 is KGHSH, CDR2 LQKENI. The J segment lost 4 bases and the V segment lost 2 bases, leaving 6 bases of the junction unmatched. The CDR3 length is 16 residues. CDR3 in amino acids: CASSPTTGQGVYGYTF. In DNA form, the CDR3 reads TGTGCCAGCTCACCAACGACGGGACAGGGGGTCTATGGCTACACCTTC.

This rearrangement joins TRBV28 to TRBJ1-6; perhaps TRBD1 as D (5 bases). CDR3 length: 17 residues. Per germline, CDR1 MDHEN and CDR2 SYDVKM. V gave up 1 base and J gave up 6 bases, with 16 bases separating them. CDR3 amino acids: CASSLFSGSSGNSPLHF. The CDR3 DNA reads TGTGCCAGCAGTTTATTTTCAGGGAGTAGTGGTAATTCACCCCTCCACTTT.

This rearrangement joins TRBV4-2 to TRBJ2-7; D unclear. Germline V CDR1 and CDR2: LGHNA, YNFKEQ. V lost 3 bases and J lost 2, with 11 bases in between. This CDR3 is 14 amino acids long. This CDR3 reads CASSQDLGTYEQYF. The CDR3, as DNA: TGTGCCAGCAGCCAGGACCTGGGTACCTACGAGCAGTACTTC.

The chain uses TRBV28 and TRBJ1-2; D uncertain. The CDR3 loop spans 15 amino acids. CDR1 is MDHEN and CDR2 is SYDVKM in the germline V gene. V lost 5 bases, J lost 0 bases, and 13 bases lay in between. CDR3 nucleotides: TGTGCCAGCAGTATCACCCTGACGGCTAACTATGGCTACACCTTC. Protein sequence: CASSITLTANYGYTF.

This rearrangement joins TRBV18 to TRBJ1-5; D gene uncertain. CDR1 KGHSH and CDR2 LQKENI come from the germline V gene. The CDR3 extends over 13 amino acids. V was cut by 1 base and J by 7 bases, with 8 bases left in between. The CDR3 reads CASSPLESQPQHF. The CDR3 nucleotides read TGTGCCAGCTCACCACTTGAGAGCCAGCCCCAGCATTTT.

This clone appeared once. V is TRBV18 and J is TRBJ2-1, with TRBD2 identical over 9 bases. V dropped 3 bases and J dropped 4; count of bases not matched to a gene: 4. CDR1 and CDR2 from the germline V gene are KGHSH and LQKENI. The CDR3 totals 15 residues. The CDR3 spells CASSPIAGEYNEQFF. The CDR3 DNA follows: TGTGCCAGCTCACCGATAGCGGGAGAGTACAATGAGCAGTTCTTC.

J is TRBJ2-7 and V is TRBV2; D tentatively fits TRBD1 or TRBD2 (5 bases each). Per the germline V gene, CDR1 is SNHLY and CDR2 is FYNNEI. The CDR3 covers 14 residues. With 7 bases removed from V and 4 bases from J, the gap between germline ends came to 17 bases. The CDR3 DNA follows: TGTGCCAGCAAACAGGACTCTCCCAGGTACGAGCAGTACTTC. Its protein product is CASKQDSPRYEQYF. The full variable domain, in which reference TRBV2 and TRBJ2-7 provide the parts outside the CDR3, is EPEVTQTPSHQVTQMGQEVILRCVPISNHLYFYWYRQILGQKVEFLVSFYNNEISEKSEIFDDQFSVERPDGSNFTLKIRSTKLEDSAMYFCASKQDSPRYEQYFGPGTRLTVT.

With regard to this clone: Different DNA sequences within this sample yield the same CDR3. CDR3 DNA: TGTGCCAGCTCACCTGACAGTTACGAGCAGTACTTC. It specifies CASSPDSYEQYF. The V and J genes are TRBV18 and TRBJ2-7; perhaps TRBD1 as D (5 bases). The CDR3 has 12 residues. Germline V CDR1 and CDR2: KGHSH, LQKENI. Trimming stripped 3 bases from V and 4 bases from J, with 7 bases between.

The V and J genes are TRBV7-2 and TRBJ2-1; the D call may be TRBD1 or TRBD2 (5 bases each). The germline CDR1 and CDR2 sequences are SGHTA and FQGNSA. CDR3 size: 15 residues. V was shortened by 3 bases and J by 5 bases, with 14 bases between the two germline ends. The CDR3 region has the DNA TGTGCCAGCAGCTTCCGGACTGGGGCTGACAATGAGCAGTTCTTC. This codes for CASSFRTGADNEQFF.

This chain uses TRBV27 with TRBJ2-1, with 14 positions matching TRBD2. This CDR3 has 14 amino acids. Germline CDR1 and CDR2: MNHEY and SMNVEV (reference sequence). J gave up 8 bases and V 10 bases, and 7 bases lay outside the gene matches. DNA of the CDR3: TGTGCCACCAGGGGACTAGCGGGAGTCGATGAGCAGTTCTTC. Protein: CATRGLAGVDEQFF.

Turning to this clone: A much larger clone differs by one base, so this may be a read error. The V call is TRBV10-3, the J call TRBJ2-2, with TRBD1 identical over 8 bases. This CDR3 has 13 amino acids. Looked up from germline, CDR1 is ENHRY and CDR2 is SYGVKD. CDR3 protein: CASTGESTGELSF. CDR3 sequence (DNA): TGTGCCTCGACAGGGGAGTCCACCGGGGAGCTGTCTTTT.

V usage is TRBV19 and J usage is TRBJ2-1, with 11 nucleotides matching TRBD2. V shed 4 bases, J shed 6 bases, and the junction held 5 bases outside the gene matches. The CDR3 consists of 15 residues. The V gene's germline CDR1 is LNHDA and CDR2 SQIVND (reference sequence). CDR3 sequence (DNA): TGTGCCAGTAGTAGAACACTAGCGGGAGCCAATGAGCAGTTCTTC. It is translated as CASSRTLAGANEQFF.

V gene TRBV4-3 combines with J gene TRBJ2-1, with 7 positions matching TRBD2. Germline V gene sequence: CDR1 LGHNA, CDR2 YSLEER. The CDR3 sequence is 16 residues long. J lost 4 bases, V lost 4 bases, and 10 bases had no gene match. CDR3 protein: CASSPESGTRYNEQFF. For the CDR3, the DNA is TGCGCCAGCAGCCCAGAAAGCGGGACCCGATACAATGAGCAGTTCTTC.

The V and J genes are TRBV11-2 and TRBJ1-6; D unclear. This CDR3 has 16 amino acids. Germline-derived CDR1 and CDR2 are SGHAT and FQNNGV. Trimming removed 4 bases from V and 8 bases from J, with 18 bases in between. CDR3 amino acids: CASSYRDGGTHSPLHF. The CDR3 DNA follows: TGTGCCAGCAGCTACCGTGATGGCGGAACTCATTCACCCCTCCACTTT.

The rearrangement joins TRBV20-1 to TRBJ2-7, with D unclear. V gave up 1 base and J gave up 8 bases, with 9 bases separating them. This CDR3 is 11 amino acids long. Germline V gene sequence: CDR1 DFQATT, CDR2 SNEGSKA (reference sequence). The CDR3 DNA is TGCAGTGCTAGAGGTCCGAGGCAGCAGTACTTC. This translates into CSARGPRQQYF.

Turning to this clone: Being one base from a much bigger clone, this may be a read error. The rearrangement links TRBV10-3 to TRBJ1-5; D is unclear. Germline CDR1 reads ENHRY; CDR2 reads SYGVKD. With 0 bases removed from V and 1 base from J, the gap between germline ends came to 10 bases. CDR3 length: 16 amino acids. CDR3 nucleotides: TGTGCCATCAGTGAGTCGTGGAGAGCGAGCAATCAGCCCCAGCATTTT. As protein: CAISESWRASNQPQHF.